This T cell receptor (beta chain) originates from a study of tumour-infiltrating T cells in Burkitt lymphoma. The data were produced by immunoSEQ multiplex PCR, yet TCRdb's version contains in-frame clones alone and is incomplete. Of 7,500 to 8,500 clones listed, around 72% are singletons. V lost 5 bases and J 0 bases, leaving 14 bases between the germline ends. The CDR3 extends over 17 amino acids. The V gene's germline CDR1 is SGHVS and CDR2 FQNEAQ. This chain joins TRBV7-8 and TRBJ1-6; possible D gene TRBD1, 5 bases. Source material: tumor tissue. This clonotype was obtained from a human donor with diffuse large B-cell lymphoma. Here the CDR3 DNA reads TGTGCCAGCAGCCCCTTTTTGAGGGGCTCCTATAATTCACCCCTCCACTTT. Encoded protein: CASSPFLRGSYNSPLHF.